These 5 T cell receptor beta chains were all obtained from the same sample, sequenced in a study of T-cell memory formation after mild COVID-19. Via MiXCR, TCRdb re-called the 5' RACE reads, giving one row per CDR3 protein. Of approximately 570,000 distinct CDR3 sequences listed, 18% are singletons. Sequences were obtained from PBMCs or a T cell subset sorted from them (not recorded which). The receptors stem from an adult woman who had mild COVID-19 (a few samples of this study predate the infection). Cell type and time point are not known.

The CDR3 sequence is CASSSRKGTEAFF. The CDR3 DNA follows: TGTGCCAGCAGCTCTCGGAAGGGCACTGAAGCTTTCTTT. The chain recombines TRBV9 with TRBJ1-1; no definite D call. Looked up from germline, CDR1 is SGDLS and CDR2 is YYNGEE. The CDR3 consists of 13 residues. Deletions cut 4 bases from V and 4 bases from J, with 11 bases between.

This clonotype showed up just a few times. This chain uses TRBV3-1 with TRBJ1-2; TRBD1 aligns across 7 bases. Germline CDR1 LGHDT, CDR2 YNNKEL (reference sequence). CDR3 length: 14 amino acids. The ends lost 4 bases at V and 8 bases at J; junction bases unmatched: 10. CDR3 residues: CASSLTGARGGYTF. CDR3 bases: TGTGCCAGCAGCCTTACAGGAGCCAGGGGGGGCTACACCTTC.

The genes are TRBV5-1 and TRBJ2-7; tentative D call: TRBD1 (6 bases). V was pared by 4 bases and J by 4 bases, with 12 bases between. This CDR3 has 13 amino acids. Germline V gene data show CDR1 as SGHRS and CDR2 as YFSETQ. The CDR3 coding sequence is TGCGCCAGCAGCCACGCAGGGGTTTACGAGCAGTACTTC. As protein: CASSHAGVYEQYF.

J is TRBJ2-1 and V is TRBV7-3, with 7 bases fitting TRBD1. After removal of 3 bases from V and 7 bases from J, the junction contained 6 bases not matched to a gene. Germline V lookup: CDR1 SGHTA, CDR2 FQGTGA. The CDR3 is 14 amino acids. CDR3 protein: CASSLLQGSNEQFF. CDR3 coding DNA: TGTGCCAGCAGCTTGCTACAGGGGTCAAATGAGCAGTTCTTC.

The V call is TRBV10-3, the J call TRBJ1-6, with D tentatively TRBD1 (6 bases). Per the germline V gene, CDR1 is ENHRY and CDR2 is SYGVKD. The CDR3 runs 17 residues. The V gene lost 0 bases and the J gene lost 6 bases, with 15 bases spanning the gap. CDR3 residues: CAISESTGWESNSPLHF. In DNA, the CDR3 is TGTGCCATCAGTGAGTCGACAGGTTGGGAGAGTAATTCACCCCTCCACTTT.